The 15 T cell receptor beta chains presented below share a single source sample, sequenced in a study of memory CD4+ T cells and cytomegalovirus serostatus. The assay was immunoSEQ multiplex PCR, and TCRdb's table has in-frame clones only and misses some. Among under 55,000 clones, around four fifths were seen once, and the ten largest hold 1.5% to 2.5%. The sort gate was single viable CD3+CD4+CD8-CD45RO+ cells for memory CD4+ T cells. Specimen: memory CD4+ T cells from blood. The receptors come from an adult in good health and CMV-seropositive.

The chain employs TRBV2 and TRBJ2-7, with D possibly matching TRBD1 (6 bases). The germline V gene has CDR1 SNHLY and CDR2 FYNNEI. The CDR3 contains 14 residues. V lost 6 bases to trimming and J lost 0 bases, with 12 bases between them. The CDR3 loop is CASRSRDNSYEQYF. Written as DNA, the CDR3 is TGTGCCAGCAGATCCCGGGACAACTCCTACGAGCAGTACTTC.

V gene TRBV9 combines with J gene TRBJ2-7; D call uncertain. CDR3 length: 14 amino acids. V lost 3 bases to trimming and J lost 6 bases, with 16 bases between them. The germline V gene encodes CDR1 SGDLS and CDR2 YYNGEE. In DNA, the CDR3 is TGTGCCAGCAGCGCCCTACCCGAACCGGGCGAGCAGTACTTC. Translation: CASSALPEPGEQYF.

This clone was observed a handful of times. This chain joins TRBV27 and TRBJ2-1; 8 nucleotides align to TRBD2. The CDR3 totals 14 residues. Germline lookup yields CDR1 MNHEY and CDR2 SMNVEV (reference sequence). The junction had 9 bases not matched to a gene; V was cut back by 4 bases and J by 10 bases. CDR3: CASSYRTSRREQFF. In DNA form, the CDR3 reads TGTGCCAGCAGTTATAGGACTAGCCGACGAGAGCAGTTCTTC.

V usage is TRBV28 and J usage is TRBJ1-1; D might be TRBD1 (5 bases). With 6 bases removed from V and 1 base from J, the gap between germline ends came to 15 bases. The germline V gene encodes CDR1 MDHEN and CDR2 SYDVKM. The CDR3 loop spans 15 amino acids. The CDR3 region has the DNA TGTGCCAGCAGCTTAGGTGGGGGGAGGAACACTGAAGCTTTCTTT. This translates into CASSLGGGRNTEAFF.

The genes are TRBV7-2 and TRBJ1-2; D might be TRBD1 (6 bases). Trimming pared 2 bases from V and 2 bases from J, leaving 21 bases between. CDR1 is SGHTA, CDR2 FQGNSA, per germline. CDR3 length: 18 residues. The CDR3 loop reads CASSLNFRGGGRNYGYTF. DNA of the CDR3: TGTGCCAGCAGCTTAAACTTCCGAGGGGGAGGGCGGAACTATGGCTACACCTTC.

The chain's CDR3 is CASSMGTSGRAGEQYF. CDR3 nucleotide sequence: TGTGCCAGTAGTATGGGGACTAGCGGGAGGGCCGGCGAGCAGTACTTC. The chain uses TRBV19 and TRBJ2-7, with TRBD2 identical over 16 bases. V dropped 3 bases and J dropped 6; count of bases not matched to a gene: 5. The length of the CDR3 is 16 residues. Germline loops: CDR1 LNHDA, CDR2 SQIVND (reference sequence).

The V call is TRBV18, the J call TRBJ2-7, with D possibly TRBD1 on 5 matching bases. The CDR3 is 13 amino acids. Trimming took 4 bases from V and 5 from J, leaving 12 bases between them. Germline-derived CDR1 and CDR2 are KGHSH and LQKENI. In nucleotides, the CDR3 is TGTGCCAGCTCACAGGGGTGGGGCAACGAGCAGTACTTC. It codes for CASSQGWGNEQYF.

The V gene is TRBV27, the J gene TRBJ1-5; no definite D call. This CDR3 has 17 amino acids. V lost 6 bases and J lost 2, with 20 bases in between. Germline V CDR1 and CDR2: MNHEY, SMNVEV (reference sequence). CDR3: CASSPSLPRFGNQPQHF. CDR3 sequence (DNA): TGTGCCAGCAGCCCCTCCTTACCGCGGTTCGGCAATCAGCCCCAGCATTTT.

A note on this clone: Within the sample, other DNA sequences also encode this same CDR3. The chain joins TRBV18 to TRBJ2-5; D is undetermined. The germline CDR1 and CDR2 sequences are KGHSH and LQKENI. CDR3 size: 13 residues. The V and J ends lost 3 bases and 2 bases respectively, with 7 bases between them. The CDR3 DNA reads as TGTGCCAGCTCACCTGGGCAACAAGAGACCCAGTACTTC. Translating gives CASSPGQQETQYF. Complete variable domain (other parts from reference TRBV18 and TRBJ2-5): NAGVMQNPRHLVRRRGQEARLRCSPMKGHSHVYWYRQLPEEGLKFMVYLQKENIIDESGMPKERFSAEFPKEGPSILRIQQVVRGDSAAYFCASSPGQQETQYFGPGTRLLVL.

This clone was observed a few times. As DNA, the CDR3 is TGTGCCAGCAGTTTAGAGTCCTACGAGCAGTACTTC. It yields the protein CASSLESYEQYF. This sequence joins TRBV28 and TRBJ2-7; D is uncertain. Trimming took 2 bases from V and 1 from J, leaving 3 bases between them. This CDR3 is 12 amino acids long. From germline, CDR1 is MDHEN and CDR2 SYDVKM. Using reference TRBV28 and TRBJ2-7 for the parts outside the CDR3, the full variable domain is DVKVTQSSRYLVKRTGEKVFLECVQDMDHENMFWYRQDPGLGLRLIYFSYDVKMKEKGDIPEGYSVSREKKERFSLILESASTNQTSMYLCASSLESYEQYFGPGTRLTVT.

V gene TRBV19 combines with J gene TRBJ1-2; 7 nucleotides match TRBD1. V lost 6 bases, J lost 4 bases, and 14 bases stayed unmatched. This CDR3 has 16 amino acids. Germline V gene data show CDR1 as LNHDA and CDR2 as SQIVND (reference sequence). CDR3 nucleotide sequence: TGTGCCAGTAGCCCCGCTTTGCGGGGACAGAGCTATGGCTACACCTTC. Amino acids: CASSPALRGQSYGYTF.

The chain combines TRBV2 with TRBJ2-5; TRBD2 agrees at 9 bases. Germline CDR1 SNHLY, CDR2 FYNNEI. This CDR3 contains 15 residues. The junction had 10 bases not matched to a gene; V was cut back by 6 bases and J by 5 bases. In DNA form, the CDR3 reads TGTGCCAGCAGGAATAGCGGGGGCGATCGGGAGACCCAGTACTTC. This translates into CASRNSGGDRETQYF.

This clone appeared a few times. The rearrangement links TRBV5-6 to TRBJ1-5, with D maybe TRBD1 (5 bases). This CDR3 is built from 14 residues. The germline gives CDR1 SGHDT, CDR2 YYEEEE. Trimming stripped 4 bases from V and 0 bases from J, with 8 bases between. CDR3 amino acids: CASSRTPSNQPQHF. As DNA, the CDR3 is TGTGCCAGCAGCCGGACACCTAGCAATCAGCCCCAGCATTTT. Based on the CDR3 plus reference TRBV5-6 and TRBJ1-5, the full variable domain is DAGVTQSPTHLIKTRGQQVTLRCSPKSGHDTVSWYQQALGQGPQFIFQYYEEEERQRGNFPDRFSGHQFPNYSSELNVNALLLGDSALYLCASSRTPSNQPQHFGDGTRLSIL.

The rearrangement joins TRBV7-8 to TRBJ2-7; D is perhaps TRBD2 (5 bases). The CDR3 extends over 17 amino acids. The ends were cut back, 6 bases at V and 2 bases at J, with 23 bases in the middle. Germline CDR1 reads SGHVS; CDR2 reads FQNEAQ. Written as DNA, the CDR3 is TGTGCCAGCAGTCCCGCCGTTCGCGGGCGACTTACCTACGAGCAGTACTTC. It encodes CASSPAVRGRLTYEQYF.

The rearrangement joins TRBV7-6 to TRBJ2-5, with a weak D call TRBD2 (5 bases). Deletions cut 2 bases from V and 7 bases from J, with 8 bases between. The CDR3 length is 12 residues. Germline CDR1 is SGHVS and CDR2 is FNYEAQ. The CDR3 DNA reads TGTGCCAGCAGCTTACAGGCGGGGACCCAGTACTTC. Its protein is CASSLQAGTQYF. The full variable domain, with the rest looked up from reference TRBV7-6 and TRBJ2-5, is GAGVSQSPRYKVTKRGQDVALRCDPISGHVSLYWYRQALGQGPEFLTYFNYEAQQDKSGLPNDRFSAERPEGSISTLTIQRTEQRDSAMYRCASSLQAGTQYFGPGTRLLVL.